These T cell receptor beta chains were read from a single sample in a study of shared clonotypes between healthy human individuals. Sequencing was performed with immunoSEQ multiplex PCR; in TCRdb, only in-frame clones are kept and a portion is missing. The sample has about 2 million clones, approximately 94% seen once. Sample: naive CD8+ T cells sorted from blood. Source of these receptors: a man younger than 30 in good health. Each CDR3 is given with its conserved first and last residue. D genes are given only for firm matches. A row's size may be missing; if present it is once, few, many or a size class.

V gene: TRBV18; D gene: .; J gene: TRBJ2-1; clone size: .; CDR3 DNA: TGTGCCAGCTCACCAAATGGACACAAATTAGTCAATGAGCAGTTCTTC; CDR3 protein: CASSPNGHKLVNEQFF
V gene: TRBV27; D gene: .; J gene: TRBJ2-7; clone size: .; CDR3 DNA: TGTGCCAGCAGTCCCAGTTCCGCAGAAGAGACCTACGAGCAGTACTTC; CDR3 protein: CASSPSSAEETYEQYF
V gene: TRBV27; D gene: TRBD2; J gene: TRBJ2-7; clone size: .; CDR3 DNA: TGTGCCAGCAGTTTATCGTTTAGCGGGGGGTACTACGAGCAGTACTTC; CDR3 protein: CASSLSFSGGYYEQYF
V gene: TRBV5-6; D gene: .; J gene: TRBJ2-7; clone size: .; CDR3 DNA: TGTGCCAGCAGCTTTGGTATTTCCTACGAGCAGTACTTC; CDR3 protein: CASSFGISYEQYF
V gene: TRBV27; D gene: TRBD2; J gene: TRBJ2-1; clone size: .; CDR3 DNA: TGTGCCAGCAGTTTAAGCCTAGCGGTAACTGAGCAGTTCTTC; CDR3 protein: CASSLSLAVTEQFF
V gene: TRBV5-6; D gene: TRBD1; J gene: TRBJ2-5; clone size: .; CDR3 DNA: TGTGCCAGCAGCTTGGGGGGGACAGGGAGGGACGAGACCCAGTACTTC; CDR3 protein: CASSLGGTGRDETQYF
V gene: TRBV2; D gene: .; J gene: TRBJ2-3; clone size: .; CDR3 DNA: TGTGCCAGCAGTGAAGTGTGGGGTAGGGATACGCAGTATTTT; CDR3 protein: CASSEVWGRDTQYF
V gene: TRBV9; D gene: TRBD2; J gene: TRBJ2-7; clone size: .; CDR3 DNA: TGTGCCAGCAGCTTTAGCGGGGGGGCCTCCGGCGAGCAGTACTTC; CDR3 protein: CASSFSGGASGEQYF
V gene: TRBV5-4; D gene: .; J gene: TRBJ2-3; clone size: once; CDR3 DNA: TGTGCCAGCAGGGCCGGGGGTACAGATACGCAGTATTTT; CDR3 protein: CASRAGGTDTQYF
V gene: TRBV6-5; D gene: .; J gene: TRBJ2-1; clone size: .; CDR3 DNA: TGTGCCAGCAGTTACAACCTAGGTGAGCAGTTCTTC; CDR3 protein: CASSYNLGEQFF
V gene: TRBV28; D gene: .; J gene: TRBJ1-1; clone size: .; CDR3 DNA: TGTGCCAGCAGCGGGGGCGAGACTGAAGCTTTCTTT; CDR3 protein: CASSGGETEAFF
V gene: TRBV11-2; D gene: .; J gene: TRBJ2-1; clone size: .; CDR3 DNA: TGTGCCAGCAGCTTAGTCAGGGACCATGAGCAGTTCTTC; CDR3 protein: CASSLVRDHEQFF
V gene: TRBV13; D gene: .; J gene: TRBJ2-7; clone size: few; CDR3 DNA: TGTGCCAGCAGACCCTGGGGAGCTAGCTCCTACGAGCAGTACTTC; CDR3 protein: CASRPWGASSYEQYF
V gene: TRBV27; D gene: .; J gene: TRBJ2-7; clone size: .; CDR3 DNA: TGTGCCAGCAGCCGGGACTCCTCCTACGAGCAGTACTTC; CDR3 protein: CASSRDSSYEQYF
V gene: TRBV29-1; D gene: .; J gene: TRBJ2-7; clone size: few; CDR3 DNA: TGCAGCGTTGAACTGGGGTCCTACGAGCAGTACTTC; CDR3 protein: CSVELGSYEQYF
V gene: TRBV7-6; D gene: .; J gene: TRBJ2-1; clone size: once; CDR3 DNA: TGTGCCAGCAGCTCCCGGGACTCCGAAGGCAATGAGCAGTTCTTC; CDR3 protein: CASSSRDSEGNEQFF
V gene: TRBV6-5; D gene: .; J gene: TRBJ1-2; clone size: .; CDR3 DNA: TGTGCCAGCAGTTACGCGCAGATCGCAGCTAACTATGGCTACACCTTC; CDR3 protein: CASSYAQIAANYGYTF
V gene: TRBV7-7; D gene: TRBD1; J gene: TRBJ2-7; clone size: .; CDR3 DNA: TGTGCTAGCAGCCCGGACAGGGGGCAGACCTACGAGCAGTACTTC; CDR3 protein: CASSPDRGQTYEQYF
V gene: TRBV9; D gene: TRBD2; J gene: TRBJ2-5; clone size: .; CDR3 DNA: TGTGCCAGCAGCCCCGGGACTAGTGGAGCGGAGACCCAGTACTTC; CDR3 protein: CASSPGTSGAETQYF
V gene: TRBV6-5; D gene: .; J gene: TRBJ1-2; clone size: .; CDR3 DNA: TGTGCCAGCAGTTACTCGGAAGGGGGGAACAACTATGGCTACACCTTC; CDR3 protein: CASSYSEGGNNYGYTF
V gene: TRBV7-9; D gene: TRBD2; J gene: TRBJ2-1; clone size: once; CDR3 DNA: TGTGCCAGCAGCTTAGCGGGCGTTGGACTAGGGCATTTCTACAATGAGCAGTTCTTC; CDR3 protein: CASSLAGVGLGHFYNEQFF
V gene: TRBV7-8; D gene: TRBD2; J gene: TRBJ2-1; clone size: .; CDR3 DNA: TGTGCCAGCAGCTTATCTGCAGGTGGGGGGGATGAGCAGTTCTTC; CDR3 protein: CASSLSAGGGDEQFF
V gene: TRBV5-6; D gene: .; J gene: TRBJ2-4; clone size: once; CDR3 DNA: TGTGCCAGCAGCTTGGAACAGGGAGTAGTTCAGTACTTC; CDR3 protein: CASSLEQGVVQYF
V gene: TRBV5-8; D gene: .; J gene: TRBJ1-6; clone size: .; CDR3 DNA: TGTGCCAGCAGCTTGGGACCCCTCCACTTT; CDR3 protein: CASSLGPLHF
V gene: TRBV4-3; D gene: .; J gene: TRBJ2-3; clone size: .; CDR3 DNA: TGCGCCAGCAGCCAAGATTCCGGTAGCACAGATACGCAGTATTTT; CDR3 protein: CASSQDSGSTDTQYF
V gene: TRBV28; D gene: TRBD2; J gene: TRBJ2-1; clone size: .; CDR3 DNA: TGTGCCAGCATAGCGGGGGAGATAAATGAGCAGTTCTTC; CDR3 protein: CASIAGEINEQFF
V gene: TRBV29-1; D gene: TRBD1; J gene: TRBJ2-7; clone size: once; CDR3 DNA: TGCAGCGTGGCGAGGGGGCCGATCTACGAGCAGTACTTC; CDR3 protein: CSVARGPIYEQYF
V gene: TRBV6-5; D gene: .; J gene: TRBJ2-7; clone size: .; CDR3 DNA: TGTGCCAGCAGTTGGTCCGGTAGCGAGCAGTACTTC; CDR3 protein: CASSWSGSEQYF
V gene: TRBV6-1; D gene: .; J gene: TRBJ2-1; clone size: .; CDR3 DNA: TGTGCCAGTACAGGGATGGGGAATGAGCAGTTCTTC; CDR3 protein: CASTGMGNEQFF
V gene: TRBV6-1; D gene: .; J gene: TRBJ1-5; clone size: .; CDR3 DNA: TGTGCCAGCAGTGAAGCGAGTAGCGGGCAGCCCCAGCATTTT; CDR3 protein: CASSEASSGQPQHF
V gene: TRBV19; D gene: .; J gene: TRBJ2-7; clone size: .; CDR3 DNA: TGTGCCAGTAGTAGCGGTTCCCCCTACGAGCAGTACTTC; CDR3 protein: CASSSGSPYEQYF
V gene: TRBV2; D gene: .; J gene: TRBJ1-4; clone size: .; CDR3 DNA: TGTGCCAGCAGGGGGACAAGTCCTGAAAAACTGTTTTTT; CDR3 protein: CASRGTSPEKLFF
V gene: TRBV27; D gene: .; J gene: TRBJ2-7; clone size: .; CDR3 DNA: TGTGCCAGCAGTTTGGGGACCTCCTACGAGCAGTACTTC; CDR3 protein: CASSLGTSYEQYF
V gene: TRBV15; D gene: .; J gene: TRBJ1-1; clone size: .; CDR3 DNA: TGTGCCACCAGAGAAACAGCGGTACCGTCTGAAGCTTTCTTT; CDR3 protein: CATRETAVPSEAFF
V gene: TRBV10-1; D gene: TRBD1; J gene: TRBJ2-7; clone size: .; CDR3 DNA: TGCGCCAGCAGTGAGTATGTAGGGGGCAGAGACGAGCAGTACTTC; CDR3 protein: CASSEYVGGRDEQYF
V gene: TRBV27; D gene: .; J gene: TRBJ2-7; clone size: .; CDR3 DNA: TGTGCCAGCAGTCAACAGGGGACTTTGAACGAGCAGTACTTC; CDR3 protein: CASSQQGTLNEQYF
V gene: TRBV19; D gene: TRBD1; J gene: TRBJ2-4; clone size: .; CDR3 DNA: TGTGCCAGTAGTAGCCCGGATTGGACAGGCGATTCGACCCCTCTAGCCAAAAACATTCAGTACTTC; CDR3 protein: CASSSPDWTGDSTPLAKNIQYF
V gene: TRBV29-1; D gene: .; J gene: TRBJ2-3; clone size: .; CDR3 DNA: TGCAGCGTACTTCCCACTAACACAGATACGCAGTATTTT; CDR3 protein: CSVLPTNTDTQYF
V gene: TRBV7-2; D gene: .; J gene: TRBJ2-2; clone size: .; CDR3 DNA: TGTGCCAGCAGCTTAGAATACGGGGAGCTGTTTTTT; CDR3 protein: CASSLEYGELFF
V gene: TRBV30; D gene: .; J gene: TRBJ2-1; clone size: .; CDR3 DNA: TGTGCCTGGAGTCCGGTGGACAATGAGCAGTTCTTC; CDR3 protein: CAWSPVDNEQFF
V gene: TRBV5-6; D gene: TRBD1; J gene: TRBJ2-2; clone size: .; CDR3 DNA: TGTGCCAGCAGCTTCGGGACAGGGAACACCGGGGAGCTGTTTTTT; CDR3 protein: CASSFGTGNTGELFF
V gene: TRBV4-1; D gene: .; J gene: TRBJ1-1; clone size: .; CDR3 DNA: TGCGCCAGCAGCACCACATTGGAAAACACTGAAGCTTTCTTT; CDR3 protein: CASSTTLENTEAFF
V gene: TRBV4-2; D gene: .; J gene: TRBJ2-7; clone size: .; CDR3 DNA: TGTGCCAGCAGCCAAGGAGACTACTCCTACGAGCAGTACTTC; CDR3 protein: CASSQGDYSYEQYF
V gene: TRBV4-1; D gene: .; J gene: TRBJ1-2; clone size: few; CDR3 DNA: TGCGCCAGCAGCCAAAGGGGAGCGATTAACTATGGCTACACCTTC; CDR3 protein: CASSQRGAINYGYTF
V gene: TRBV7-9; D gene: TRBD2; J gene: TRBJ2-3; clone size: once; CDR3 DNA: TGTGCCAGCAGCCATAGCGGGGTCACAGATACGCAGTATTTT; CDR3 protein: CASSHSGVTDTQYF
V gene: TRBV7-6; D gene: TRBD1; J gene: TRBJ2-7; clone size: .; CDR3 DNA: TGTGCCAGCAGCCCCCACCCCGGGACAGGGGGCACGGACGAGCAGTACTTC; CDR3 protein: CASSPHPGTGGTDEQYF
V gene: TRBV5-4; D gene: TRBD1; J gene: TRBJ1-2; clone size: .; CDR3 DNA: TGTGCCAGCAGCTTCAGGGGGGTAATAGGCGATGGCTACACCTTC; CDR3 protein: CASSFRGVIGDGYTF
V gene: TRBV30; D gene: .; J gene: TRBJ1-1; clone size: .; CDR3 DNA: TGTGCCTGGAGGGACAGCCTAAACACTGAAGCTTTCTTT; CDR3 protein: CAWRDSLNTEAFF
V gene: TRBV9; D gene: .; J gene: TRBJ1-5; clone size: .; CDR3 DNA: TGTGCCAGCAGCGTAGAGGGGGTTAGCAATCAGCCCCAGCATTTT; CDR3 protein: CASSVEGVSNQPQHF
V gene: TRBV2; D gene: TRBD1; J gene: TRBJ2-1; clone size: .; CDR3 DNA: TGTGCCAGCAGTACTAGGGACAGCTACAATGAGCAGTTCTTC; CDR3 protein: CASSTRDSYNEQFF
V gene: TRBV6-6; D gene: TRBD1; J gene: TRBJ1-2; clone size: .; CDR3 DNA: TGTGCCAGCAGTACCGGGACAGACAGAGACTATGGCTACACCTTC; CDR3 protein: CASSTGTDRDYGYTF
V gene: TRBV27; D gene: TRBD2; J gene: TRBJ2-1; clone size: .; CDR3 DNA: TGTGCCAGCAGTAACCCAGCGGGGGGTTACAATGAGCAGTTCTTC; CDR3 protein: CASSNPAGGYNEQFF
V gene: TRBV7-9; D gene: .; J gene: TRBJ2-7; clone size: .; CDR3 DNA: TGTGCCAGCGCGGGGGCGCAGCCCGAGCAGTACTTC; CDR3 protein: CASAGAQPEQYF
V gene: TRBV5-6; D gene: .; J gene: TRBJ2-4; clone size: .; CDR3 DNA: TGTGCCAGCAGCTTCACTAGTGGCATTCAGTACTTC; CDR3 protein: CASSFTSGIQYF
V gene: TRBV4-1; D gene: .; J gene: TRBJ1-4; clone size: .; CDR3 DNA: TGCGCCAGCAGCCAAGTCGACCTCGGGTCAGGTCCCCCCGAGGCTAATGAAAAACTGTTTTTT; CDR3 protein: CASSQVDLGSGPPEANEKLFF
V gene: TRBV5-1; D gene: TRBD2; J gene: TRBJ2-3; clone size: .; CDR3 DNA: TGCGCCAGCAGCTCCGGCCAAGGCGGGGGGGCCGGAGCAGATACGCAGTATTTT; CDR3 protein: CASSSGQGGGAGADTQYF
V gene: TRBV2; D gene: TRBD2; J gene: TRBJ2-7; clone size: .; CDR3 DNA: TGTGCCAGCTTACTCACGGGACAGTATGGACTAGCGGGAGTCCCTCCCTCCTACGAGCAGTACTTC; CDR3 protein: CASLLTGQYGLAGVPPSYEQYF
V gene: TRBV7-2; D gene: TRBD1; J gene: TRBJ2-1; clone size: .; CDR3 DNA: TGTGCCAGCAGCTGGGGGACAGCGAGCTCCTACAATGAGCAGTTCTTC; CDR3 protein: CASSWGTASSYNEQFF
V gene: TRBV27; D gene: .; J gene: TRBJ1-3; clone size: .; CDR3 DNA: TGTGCCAGCAGTTTCGGGGGGCAGGCTGGAAACACCATATATTTT; CDR3 protein: CASSFGGQAGNTIYF
V gene: TRBV6-1; D gene: TRBD1; J gene: TRBJ2-5; clone size: .; CDR3 DNA: TGTGCCAGCAGTGATTACAGGGGGGATCCCCAAGAGACCCAGTACTTC; CDR3 protein: CASSDYRGDPQETQYF